A single sample is the source of the 30 T cell receptor beta chains below, sequenced in a study of T-cell memory formation after mild COVID-19. Each CDR3 protein gets one entry after TCRdb re-called the 5' RACE reads with MiXCR. The sample carries hundreds of thousands of distinct CDR3 sequences, around 27% recorded once. Source material: PBMCs or a T cell subset sorted from them (not recorded which). The receptors were sampled from an adult woman who had mild COVID-19 (a few samples of this study predate the infection). Cell type and time point are not known.

The chain uses TRBV7-9 and TRBJ2-5; 10 positions match TRBD1. J gave up 3 bases and V 5 bases, and 6 bases lay outside the gene matches. The germline V gene has CDR1 SEHNR and CDR2 FQNEAQ (reference sequence). CDR3 length: 15 residues. In nucleotides, the CDR3 is TGTGCCAGCAGCACAGGGACAGGGGCTGAAGAGACCCAGTACTTC. Translating it yields CASSTGTGAEETQYF.

This clonotype has at least ten counts. This chain uses TRBV5-1 with TRBJ2-7, with D perhaps matching TRBD1 (6 bases). This CDR3 contains 14 residues. Trimming removed 3 bases at V and 2 bases at J, with 12 bases between. Germline CDR1 SGHRS, CDR2 YFSETQ. The chain's CDR3 is CASSSETGPYEQYF. The CDR3 coding sequence is TGCGCCAGCAGCTCGGAGACAGGACCCTACGAGCAGTACTTC.

CDR3 amino acids: CSAISQGDYGYTF. The DNA of the CDR3 is TGCAGCGCTATATCACAGGGGGACTATGGCTACACCTTC. V is TRBV29-1 and J is TRBJ1-2, with TRBD1 identical over 8 bases. The CDR3 length is 13 residues. Unmatched junction bases numbered 7, after V lost 7 bases and J lost 3 bases. Germline V gene sequence: CDR1 SQVTM, CDR2 ANQGSEA.

The chain carries TRBV6-5 and TRBJ1-2; 7 bases fit TRBD1. J lost 3 bases, V lost 5 bases, and 3 bases had no gene match. The CDR3 extends over 13 amino acids. The germline CDR1 and CDR2 sequences are MNHEY and SVGAGI. As DNA, the CDR3 is TGTGCCAGCAGTAGACAGGGCGACTATGGCTACACCTTC. Translated: CASSRQGDYGYTF.

This clonotype was seen a few times. The genes are TRBV5-1 and TRBJ2-1; 8 positions agree with TRBD1. The trim removed 4 bases at V and 3 bases at J, leaving 3 bases unmatched. Germline assignment: CDR1 SGHRS and CDR2 YFSETQ. There are 14 residues in the CDR3. CDR3 residues: CASSLDRDYNEQFF. The CDR3 coding sequence is TGCGCCAGCAGCCTGGACAGGGACTACAATGAGCAGTTCTTC.

This clonotype was recorded a few times. The chain carries TRBV7-2 and TRBJ2-7; 7 bases align to TRBD1. Losses at the gene ends were 5 bases for V and 6 bases for J; bases not matched to a gene: 13. Germline V gives CDR1 SGHTA, CDR2 FQGNSA. CDR3 length: 15 amino acids. CDR3 amino acids: CASSPIRDSHREQYF. Here the CDR3 DNA reads TGTGCCAGCAGCCCGATTCGGGACAGTCACCGCGAGCAGTACTTC.

J is TRBJ2-7 and V is TRBV7-2; no clear D. Germline CDR1 and CDR2: SGHTA and FQGNSA. V dropped 4 bases and J dropped 5 bases, with 15 bases sitting between them. This CDR3 is built from 14 residues. In nucleotides, the CDR3 is TGTGCCAGCAGCTCACCGCCTCCTAGTAACGAGCAGTACTTC. Translation: CASSSPPPSNEQYF.

The chain links TRBV18 to TRBJ1-5, with D tentatively TRBD1 (6 bases). The germline V gene has CDR1 KGHSH and CDR2 LQKENI. CDR3 size: 17 residues. Between the trimmed V and J ends, which lost 3 bases and 4 bases, there was a span of 19 bases. Here the CDR3 DNA reads TGTGCCAGCTCACCGCTGCACGCAGGGGCAAGGAATCAGCCCCAGCATTTT. Protein product: CASSPLHAGARNQPQHF. Looking up the rest from reference TRBV18 and TRBJ1-5 gives the full variable domain: NAGVMQNPRHLVRRRGQEARLRCSPMKGHSHVYWYRQLPEEGLKFMVYLQKENIIDESGMPKERFSAEFPKEGPSILRIQQVVRGDSAAYFCASSPLHAGARNQPQHFGDGTRLSIL.

The gene calls are TRBV11-2 and TRBJ2-1, with 8 positions matching TRBD2. This CDR3 region has 17 residues. The V and J ends lost 0 bases and 3 bases, in that order; junction bases with no gene match: 7. The germline V gene encodes CDR1 SGHAT and CDR2 FQNNGV. The CDR3 sequence is CASSLDRGGRSYNEQFF. As DNA, the CDR3 is TGTGCCAGCAGCTTAGATCGGGGCGGGAGGAGCTACAATGAGCAGTTCTTC.

This clonotype was picked up a small number of times. CDR3 loop: CASSRWGSGTGELFF. CDR3 nucleotide sequence: TGTGCCAGCAGCAGGTGGGGGAGTGGGACCGGGGAGCTGTTTTTT. The chain joins TRBV7-2 to TRBJ2-2, with D perhaps assigned TRBD1 or TRBD2 (5 bases each). The V gene's germline CDR1 is SGHTA and CDR2 FQGNSA. V was clipped by 5 bases and J by 5 bases, with 15 bases between them. The CDR3 is 15 residues long.

The V and J genes are TRBV24-1 and TRBJ2-7; 7 nucleotides agree with TRBD1. Per germline, CDR1 KGHDR and CDR2 SFDVKD. The V and J ends lost 3 bases and 0 bases, in that order; junction bases with no gene match: 7. This CDR3 contains 16 residues. CDR3 region: CATSDNRGISSYEQYF. CDR3 coding DNA: TGTGCCACCAGTGATAACAGGGGAATCTCCTCCTACGAGCAGTACTTC.

The genes are TRBV24-1 and TRBJ2-4, with 8 positions matching TRBD1. V trimming: 5 bases; J trimming: 7 bases; junction bases outside the gene matches: 6. The CDR3 spans 14 residues. CDR1 is KGHDR and CDR2 is SFDVKD in the germline V gene. The CDR3 DNA reads as TGTGCCACCAGTGGTCCGGGACAGGCCAACATTCAGTACTTC. It specifies CATSGPGQANIQYF.

The chain joins TRBV4-2 to TRBJ2-7; 8 nucleotides align to TRBD1. V trimming: 2 bases; J trimming: 0 bases; junction bases outside the gene matches: 9. The CDR3 extends over 17 amino acids. The V gene's germline CDR1 is LGHNA and CDR2 YNFKEQ. CDR3 coding DNA: TGTGCCAGCAGCCAACCGGACAGGGACAGTCCCTCCTACGAGCAGTACTTC. Translation gives CASSQPDRDSPSYEQYF.

This clonotype was counted only a few times. The rearrangement links TRBV24-1 to TRBJ1-1; D not resolved. Looked up from germline, CDR1 is KGHDR and CDR2 is SFDVKD. This CDR3 has 15 amino acids. V gave up 3 bases and J gave up 2 bases, with 12 bases separating them. The CDR3 protein is CATSDPRVGNTEAFF. CDR3 nucleotide sequence: TGTGCCACCAGTGATCCTAGAGTGGGTAACACTGAAGCTTTCTTT.

The CDR3 coding sequence is TGTGCCAGAAACCTAGGGGAGACCCAGTACTTC. It encodes CARNLGETQYF. This chain links TRBV11-2 with TRBJ2-5, with D hard to call. The CDR3 totals 11 residues. CDR1 is SGHAT, CDR2 FQNNGV, per germline. V shed 9 bases and J shed 5 bases, with 10 bases lying between them.

The chain links TRBV11-1 to TRBJ2-7; D assignment may be TRBD1 or TRBD2 (5 bases each). Germline CDR1 and CDR2: SGHAT and FQDESV (reference sequence). The CDR3 loop spans 14 amino acids. V was trimmed by 4 bases and J by 3 bases, leaving 13 bases between them. CDR3 sequence: CASSYALGDYEQYF. The CDR3 region has the DNA TGTGCCAGCAGCTACGCCCTGGGGGACTACGAGCAGTACTTC.

The chain is built from TRBV9 and TRBJ2-2, with 15 bases that match TRBD2. Germline V gene data show CDR1 as SGDLS and CDR2 as YYNGEE. With 4 bases clipped from V and 5 bases from J, the junction kept 9 bases outside the gene matches. This CDR3 spans 18 amino acids. This chain's CDR3 is CASSSPGLAGGSTGELFF. The CDR3 DNA is TGTGCCAGCAGCTCGCCGGGACTAGCGGGGGGTAGTACCGGGGAGCTGTTTTTT.

Concerning this clonotype: Its ends do not fully match the called genes, so a read error is possible. This chain uses TRBV11-2 with TRBJ2-7; 8 bases line up with TRBD2. This CDR3 comprises 11 residues. The germline V gene has CDR1 SGHAT and CDR2 FQNNGV. In nucleotides, the CDR3 is TGTGCCAGCAGCGGTATACCCGGACTAGCCTTC. It specifies CASSGIPGLAF.

V and J are TRBV5-5 and TRBJ2-7; D gene unclear. The CDR3 is made up of 11 amino acids. Germline V lookup: CDR1 SGHKS, CDR2 YYEKEE (reference sequence). The germline V and J ends were trimmed by 0 bases and 7 bases, with 5 bases remaining between them. CDR3 sequence: CASSLALEQYF. The CDR3 DNA is TGTGCCAGCAGCTTGGCCCTAGAGCAGTACTTC.

This clonotype was seen a handful of times. The chain carries TRBV29-1 and TRBJ2-7; D is ambiguous. Trimming cost V 3 bases and J 1 base, with 16 bases left between them. The CDR3 is 15 residues long. Germline loops: CDR1 SQVTM, CDR2 ANQGSEA. CDR3 coding DNA: TGCAGCGTTGAGTCTGGCAGCCGAGTTTCCTACGAGCAGTACTTC. Amino acid sequence: CSVESGSRVSYEQYF.

This rearrangement joins TRBV7-6 to TRBJ1-4; 7 bases map to TRBD1. This CDR3 is built from 15 residues. V lost 4 bases and J lost 10; bases outside the gene matches: 12. CDR1 is SGHVS, CDR2 FNYEAQ, per germline. The CDR3: CASSSHRGGYIKLFF. CDR3 DNA: TGTGCCAGCAGCTCTCACAGGGGCGGTTATATAAAACTGTTTTTT.

This clonotype was detected only a few times. The V and J genes are TRBV12-3 or TRBV12-4 and TRBJ2-3; the D gene is possibly TRBD2 (5 bases). V was cut by 3 bases and J by 4 bases, with 11 bases left in between. The CDR3 contains 14 residues. The chain's CDR3 is CASSFSSFPDTQYF. Here the CDR3 DNA reads TGTGCCAGCAGTTTCTCTAGCTTCCCAGATACGCAGTATTTT.

The rearrangement joins TRBV6-5 to TRBJ2-3; 7 positions match TRBD2. Germline CDR1 and CDR2: MNHEY and SVGAGI. The CDR3 runs 15 residues. V was pared by 6 bases and J by 5 bases, with 11 bases of the junction left unmatched. CDR3 residues: CASSRWGGRGDTQYF. The CDR3 DNA sequence: TGTGCCAGCAGCCGATGGGGAGGGAGGGGAGATACGCAGTATTTT.

V gene TRBV2 combines with J gene TRBJ2-1; D is perhaps TRBD2 (6 bases). Trimming took off 7 bases at V and 0 bases at J, with 19 bases between the two ends. CDR1 and CDR2 (germline): SNHLY, FYNNEI. The CDR3 is 17 residues long. CDR3 amino acids: CASTDLGGINSYNEQFF. The CDR3 bases are TGTGCCAGCACCGACCTCGGCGGGATTAACTCCTACAATGAGCAGTTCTTC. Full variable domain (missing parts from reference TRBV2 and TRBJ2-1): EPEVTQTPSHQVTQMGQEVILRCVPISNHLYFYWYRQILGQKVEFLVSFYNNEISEKSEIFDDQFSVERPDGSNFTLKIRSTKLEDSAMYFCASTDLGGINSYNEQFFGPGTRLTVL.

A remark on this clonotype: A junction end diverges from the germline sequence, so it may reflect a read error. The chain couples TRBV20-1 to TRBJ1-5, with 11 bases fitting TRBD1. This CDR3 contains 15 residues. Germline CDR1 DFQATT, CDR2 SNEGSKA (reference sequence). The CDR3 is CSAGRRTGGNKPQHF. CDR3 in DNA: TGCAGTGCCGGAAGGCGGACAGGGGGCAATAAGCCCCAGCATTTT.

CDR3 sequence reads: CAWSGAGSPPYEQYF. Here the CDR3 DNA reads TGTGCCTGGAGTGGGGCGGGGTCTCCCCCCTACGAGCAGTACTTC. The V call is TRBV30, the J call TRBJ2-7, with D possibly matching TRBD2 (6 bases). The germline V and J ends were trimmed by 1 base and 2 bases, with 15 bases remaining between them. Germline CDR1 and CDR2: GTSNPN and SVGIG (reference sequence). The CDR3 has 15 amino acids.

The table lists this clonotype with a few counts. This chain links TRBV5-1 with TRBJ1-6; no reliable D call. Trimming stripped 4 bases from V and 7 bases from J, with 12 bases between. Germline-derived CDR1 and CDR2 are SGHRS and YFSETQ. The CDR3 extends over 14 amino acids. Written as DNA, the CDR3 is TGCGCCAGCAGCACGGGCCCTTCCAATTCACCCCTCCACTTT. Translation: CASSTGPSNSPLHF.

CDR3 DNA sequence: TGCGCCAGCAGCCACACCAGGGCCGGGACAGGAAAGAACACTGAAGCTTTCTTT. This sequence encodes CASSHTRAGTGKNTEAFF. The chain has TRBV4-3 and TRBJ1-1, with 8 bases aligning to TRBD1. The CDR3 contains 18 residues. The junction had 13 bases not matched to a gene; V was cut back by 3 bases and J by 1 base. Germline V lookup: CDR1 LGHNA, CDR2 YSLEER.

The V gene is TRBV7-2, the J gene TRBJ1-3; D gene unclear. Germline V gene data show CDR1 as SGHTA and CDR2 as FQGNSA. CDR3 size: 13 residues. V gave up 5 bases and J gave up 7 bases, with 12 bases separating them. CDR3 protein: CASSPPPLNTIYF. In DNA, the CDR3 is TGTGCCAGCAGCCCCCCGCCTTTGAACACCATATATTTT.

The chain combines TRBV5-1 with TRBJ1-2; a possible D gene is TRBD1 (6 bases). V dropped 4 bases and J dropped 3 bases, with 13 bases sitting between them. Germline V gene data show CDR1 as SGHRS and CDR2 as YFSETQ. CDR3 length equals 14 residues. Here the CDR3 reads CASSGTDRYYGYTF. The CDR3 region has the DNA TGCGCCAGCAGCGGAACGGACAGATACTATGGCTACACCTTC. Supplemented by reference TRBV5-1 and TRBJ1-2, the full variable domain reads KAGVTQTPRYLIKTRGQQVTLSCSPISGHRSVSWYQQTPGQGLQFLFEYFSETQRNKGNFPGRFSGRQFSNSRSEMNVSTLELGDSALYLCASSGTDRYYGYTFGSGTRLTVV.